This TCR beta chain is drawn from a study of cytomegalovirus exposure and HLA in healthy donors. About the study: Within the Caucasian-associated ancestry cluster were roughly 82% of the approximately 370 genotyped donors. Findings of the study overall: Serostatus for CMV was the only available immune exposure information. Several top significant clusters appeared, in a later analysis, to be linked to common viral pathogens. A later analysis associated some 16,000 TCR beta sequences with HLA alleles at a 0.05 false discovery rate.

This CDR3 has 15 amino acids. V trimming: 2 bases; J trimming: 9 bases; junction bases outside the gene matches: 4. Per germline, CDR1 MDHEN and CDR2 SYDVKM. Points on this clone: No antigen is known for it.

The study ran its PCR with 60 Vbeta and 13 Jbeta primers. Using immunoSEQ multiplex PCR, the repertoire was profiled, and TCRdb retains in-frame clones only, with some absent. The sample carries some 120,000 clones, 80% recorded once. Material: PBMCs. The origin of this receptor is a man aged 30 to 45 in good health and CMV-seronegative. This chain connects TRBV28 to TRBJ2-1; 13 bases line up with TRBD2. The CDR3 DNA sequence: TGTGCCAGCAGTTTAAGTCGGACTAGCGGGAGTGAGCAGTTCTTC. It specifies CASSLSRTSGSEQFF.